These T cell receptor beta chains were read from a single sample in a study of blood T cell repertoires in COVID-19. Profiled with immunoSEQ multiplex PCR; TCRdb holds only in-frame clones, not every one. The profile shows roughly 300,000 clones, about 88% of them singletons. Material: peripheral blood. These receptors originate from a human donor with COVID-19, enrolled during active disease. The donor label of this sample is uncertain. Both conserved end residues are part of each CDR3. The order of the fields is J gene, D gene, V gene, clone size, CDR3 protein, CDR3 DNA. D genes are given only for firm matches. Clone size, where shown, is once, few, many, or a class for clones that have expanded.

TRBJ2-5 | TRBD2 | TRBV5-5 | . | CASSFLAGVETQYF | TGTGCCAGCAGCTTTCTAGCGGGAGTGGAGACCCAGTACTTC
TRBJ2-7 | . | TRBV7-3 | . | CASSSGTGSYEQYF | TGTGCCAGCAGCTCAGGAACAGGAAGCTACGAGCAGTACTTC
TRBJ1-6 | . | TRBV18 | . | CASSPSGTPNSPLHF | TGTGCCAGCTCACCTTCAGGGACACCGAATTCACCCCTCCACTTT
TRBJ1-1 | . | TRBV11-3 | . | CASSSEGNTEAFF | TGTGCCAGCAGCTCGGAGGGGAACACTGAAGCTTTCTTT
TRBJ1-2 | . | TRBV11-1 | many | CASRPTRQIGYTF | TGTGCCAGCAGGCCCACGAGACAGATTGGCTACACCTTC
TRBJ2-1 | . | TRBV5-1 | . | CASSWGVAGPNNEQFF | TGCGCCAGCAGCTGGGGTGTCGCGGGACCAAACAATGAGCAGTTCTTC
TRBJ2-2 | . | TRBV5-1 | . | CASSLAAGDLGAGELFF | TGCGCCAGCAGCTTGGCCGCAGGGGACCTTGGGGCCGGGGAGCTGTTTTTT
TRBJ2-7 | TRBD2 | TRBV11-3 | . | CASSLGGSGRGSEQYF | TGTGCCAGCAGCTTAGGGGGCAGCGGGAGAGGCTCCGAGCAGTACTTC
TRBJ2-5 | . | TRBV15 | . | CATSRVQGGTQYF | TGTGCCACCAGCAGAGTGCAGGGTGGGACCCAGTACTTC
TRBJ1-3 | TRBD1 | TRBV27 | . | CASSPGTGKWNTIYF | TGTGCCAGCAGTCCGGGGACAGGGAAATGGAACACCATATATTTT
TRBJ1-5 | . | TRBV7-2 | . | CASSLEAGSNQPQHF | TGTGCCAGCAGCTTAGAGGCAGGGAGCAATCAGCCCCAGCATTTT
TRBJ2-5 | . | TRBV5-1 | once | CASSLGQGLETQYF | TGCGCCAGCAGCTTGGGTCAGGGTTTGGAGACCCAGTACTTC
TRBJ1-5 | . | TRBV5-8 | . | CASSFRGRGGQPQHF | TGTGCCAGCAGCTTCAGGGGCAGGGGTGGTCAGCCCCAGCATTTT
TRBJ2-1 | TRBD2 | TRBV19 | . | CASSPLAGVNYEQFF | TGTGCCAGTAGCCCTTTAGCGGGAGTGAACTATGAGCAGTTCTTC
TRBJ1-2 | . | TRBV6-1 | . | CASSDRDLFYGYTF | TGTGCCAGCAGTGACAGGGATCTATTCTATGGCTACACCTTC
TRBJ2-3 | . | TRBV5-1 | . | CASSLGGYSTDTQYF | TGCGCCAGCAGCTTGGGCGGGTACAGCACAGATACGCAGTATTTT
TRBJ1-3 | TRBD1 | TRBV6-1 | . | CASSEQQGSGNTIYF | TGTGCCAGCAGTGAACAACAGGGGTCTGGAAACACCATATATTTT
TRBJ1-6 | . | TRBV6-5 | . | CAIKGDYYSPLHF | TGTGCCATAAAAGGGGACTATTATTCACCCCTCCACTTT
TRBJ1-6 | TRBD1 | TRBV11-1 | . | CASSPEAHRGPLHF | TGTGCCAGCAGCCCAGAGGCCCACAGGGGACCCCTCCACTTT
TRBJ2-7 | . | TRBV3-1/TRBV3-2 | . | CASSQVLSYEQYF | TGTGCCAGCAGCCAAGTCCTGTCCTACGAGCAGTACTTC
TRBJ1-5 | . | TRBV19 | . | CASRDQRNQPQHF | TGTGCCAGTAGAGATCAACGGAATCAGCCCCAGCATTTT
TRBJ2-7 | TRBD2 | TRBV27 | . | CASSSGLAGFRKVCEQYF | TGTGCCAGCAGTTCCGGACTAGCGGGATTTAGGAAAGTCTGCGAGCAGTACTTC
TRBJ2-6 | . | TRBV28 | . | CASDTVSGANVLTF | TGTGCCAGTGACACGGTATCTGGGGCCAACGTCCTGACTTTC
TRBJ2-7 | TRBD1 | TRBV29-1 | once | CSVSQGALAAEQYF | TGCAGCGTTTCCCAGGGGGCGTTGGCAGCCGAGCAGTACTTC
TRBJ1-1 | . | TRBV19 | . | CASSMFVGLAGEYAFF | TGTGCCAGTAGTATGTTCGTGGGACTAGCGGGAGAGTATGCTTTCTTT
TRBJ1-3 | . | TRBV3-1/TRBV3-2 | . | CASSQVRGGNTIYF | TGTGCCAGCAGCCAAGTCAGGGGCGGAAACACCATATATTTT
TRBJ1-1 | TRBD1 | TRBV19 | . | CASTQAQGVSEAFF | TGTGCCAGTACCCAGGCACAGGGGGTGAGTGAAGCTTTCTTT
TRBJ2-7 | TRBD2 | TRBV28 | . | CASRPGLAGVVQQYF | TGTGCCAGCAGACCCGGACTAGCGGGAGTCGTACAGCAGTACTTC
TRBJ2-3 | . | TRBV5-4 | . | CASSLGRAGTDTQYF | TGTGCCAGCAGCTTGGGGCGGGCGGGCACAGATACGCAGTATTTT
TRBJ2-7 | . | TRBV12-3/TRBV12-4 | . | CASRDTLYEQYF | TGTGCCAGTAGGGACACCCTGTACGAGCAGTACTTC
TRBJ2-1 | TRBD2 | TRBV9 | . | CASSVGWGGSSYNEQFF | TGTGCCAGCAGCGTAGGATGGGGAGGGAGCTCCTACAATGAGCAGTTCTTC
TRBJ1-2 | . | TRBV30 | . | CAWSVISSYGYTF | TGTGCCTGGAGTGTAATCAGTTCCTATGGCTACACCTTC
TRBJ1-1 | . | TRBV14 | . | CASSRGHFNTEAFF | TGTGCCAGCAGCCGCGGACATTTTAACACTGAAGCTTTCTTT